This passage covers 19 T cell receptor beta chains from one sample sequenced in a study of blood T cells in healthy people across ages. A second PCR of about 7 to 12 cycles used a sample-barcoded 5' primer and a J-beta primer mix. TCRdb independently ran MiXCR on the 5' RACE reads; one entry per CDR3 protein. Of more than 900,000 distinct CDR3 sequences in the sample, under 30% were seen once. This sample was shared with a second study, whose subject was T cells of mothers and their children.

Sequenced: blood. These receptors came from a girl aged 2-10 years in good health.

V is TRBV7-6 and J is TRBJ1-1, with TRBD1 as a possible D gene (6 bases). Germline loops: CDR1 SGHVS, CDR2 FNYEAQ. The CDR3 covers 14 residues. Trimming took off 8 bases at V and 0 bases at J, with 13 bases between the two ends. Written as DNA, the CDR3 is TGTGCCAGCTCCGCACAGGGTCTGAACACTGAAGCTTTCTTT. Protein sequence: CASSAQGLNTEAFF.

In this sample, this clonotype turned up a few times. The chain has TRBV6-1 and TRBJ1-1; D unresolved. Germline CDR1 and CDR2: MNHNS and SASEGT. This CDR3 contains 11 residues. Trimming left V 7 bases short and J 6 bases short, with 9 bases between. CDR3 DNA sequence: TGTGCCAGCATTATCAGTTCTGAAGCTTTCTTT. It codes for CASIISSEAFF.

This clonotype was recorded a few times. The chain links TRBV12-3 or TRBV12-4 to TRBJ2-6; perhaps TRBD1 as D (5 bases). Trimming took 6 bases from V and 4 from J, leaving 19 bases between them. CDR3 length: 17 amino acids. The CDR3 DNA reads as TGTGCCAGCAGCCCCCCAGGGCCCCTTGTGGGGGCCAACGTCCTGACTTTC. Residues: CASSPPGPLVGANVLTF.

The rearrangement joins TRBV7-9 to TRBJ2-5; possibly TRBD2 for D (5 bases). Near its end, the DNA agrees better with TRBJ2-1, so the J call may be wrong. This CDR3 spans 16 amino acids. Germline V CDR1 and CDR2: SEHNR, FQNEAQ (reference sequence). Written as DNA, the CDR3 is TGTGCCAGCAGCTTAGGTCCTTCCTCGGGATGGAATGAGCAGTTCTTC. It encodes CASSLGPSSGWNEQFF.

This clonotype was counted only a few times. This sequence joins TRBV20-1 and TRBJ2-5, with a tentative D call TRBD2 (6 bases). Trimming shortened V by 2 bases and J by 5 bases, and 21 bases separated the two germline ends. The germline V gene has CDR1 DFQATT and CDR2 SNEGSKA (reference sequence). CDR3 length equals 16 residues. The CDR3 DNA sequence: TGCAGTGCTAGAATCCGACTAGTTCAATGGGCCGAGACCCAGTACTTC. Its translation is CSARIRLVQWAETQYF.

This clonotype was detected only a few times. The V call is TRBV29-1, the J call TRBJ2-5, with D uncertain. The CDR3 totals 13 residues. Germline V gene lookup returns CDR1 SQVTM and CDR2 ANQGSEA. Trimming took off 5 bases at V and 4 bases at J, with 14 bases between the two ends. CDR3 in DNA: TGCAGCGTTCTTTTGGGTTTTTCAGAGACCCAGTACTTC. Protein: CSVLLGFSETQYF.

The table lists this clonotype with a few counts. CDR3 amino acids: CASSVTGGIEKLFF. CDR3 nucleotide sequence: TGTGCCAGCAGCGTAACAGGGGGTATTGAAAAACTGTTTTTT. V is TRBV6-5 and J is TRBJ1-4, with 8 nucleotides matching TRBD1. This CDR3 region has 14 residues. Germline V gene sequence: CDR1 MNHEY, CDR2 SVGAGI. With 6 bases clipped from V and 7 bases from J, the junction kept 7 bases outside the gene matches.

The chain recombines TRBV29-1 with TRBJ1-1, with D perhaps matching TRBD1 (5 bases). V lost 7 bases, J lost 5 bases, and 11 bases lay in between. The CDR3 has 11 amino acids. The V gene's germline CDR1 is SQVTM and CDR2 ANQGSEA. As DNA, the CDR3 is TGCAGCGGCATACAGGTTACTGAAGCTTTCTTT. Its protein product is CSGIQVTEAFF.

Regarding this clonotype: The junction departs from the called germline gene at one end, perhaps through a read error. DNA of the CDR3: TGTGTCAGCAGGGAACGAGGGGACTTCCTTTCCCATGAGCAGTTCTTC. It translates to CVSRERGDFLSHEQFF. V usage is TRBV6-2 or TRBV6-3 and J usage is TRBJ2-5; a weak D match, TRBD2 (6 bases). The J call may be mistaken, given a closer DNA end match to TRBJ2-1. The V gene's germline CDR1 is MNHEY and CDR2 SVGEGT. The CDR3 loop spans 16 amino acids.

The V gene is TRBV12-3 or TRBV12-4, the J gene TRBJ1-4; no firm D call. The ends were cut back, 10 bases at V and 1 base at J, with 13 bases in the middle. This CDR3 region has 14 residues. The CDR3 DNA is TGTGCCACCGCTGGACGCGAAACTAATGAAAAACTGTTTTTT. As protein: CATAGRETNEKLFF.

This sequence joins TRBV5-1 and TRBJ2-7, with 8 bases aligning to TRBD1. The CDR3 is 15 amino acids. With 4 bases clipped from V and 5 bases from J, the junction kept 11 bases outside the gene matches. CDR1 SGHRS and CDR2 YFSETQ come from the germline V gene. The CDR3 here is CASSTSDRENNEQYF. CDR3 nucleotide sequence: TGCGCCAGCAGCACCTCGGACAGGGAGAATAACGAGCAGTACTTC.

J is TRBJ2-3 and V is TRBV4-3, with 11 nucleotides matching TRBD2. The CDR3 length is 16 residues. V gave up 4 bases and J gave up 2 bases; unmatched junction bases: 5. From germline, CDR1 is LGHNA and CDR2 YSLEER. The CDR3 region has the DNA TGCGCCAGCAGCCGGGGGGGACTAGCGGACACAGATACGCAGTATTTT. Its translation is CASSRGGLADTDTQYF.

This clonotype appeared a few times. A single base separates this from a much larger clone, so it may be a read error. The V gene is TRBV12-3 or TRBV12-4, the J gene TRBJ1-1; TRBD1 is a possible D gene (5 bases). The germline V and J ends were trimmed by 3 bases and 7 bases, with 9 bases remaining between them. The CDR3 length is 12 residues. The CDR3 here is CASSFGGIEAFF. CDR3 coding DNA: TGTGCCAGCAGTTTCGGGGGGATTGAAGCTTTCTTT.

This chain joins TRBV28 and TRBJ2-5, with D perhaps matching TRBD2 (5 bases). The DNA end is more similar to TRBJ2-1, so the J call may be wrong. CDR3 length: 10 amino acids. Per the germline V gene, CDR1 is MDHEN and CDR2 is SYDVKM. The DNA of the CDR3 is TGTGCCAGCCAAGGCGGGTGGCAGTTCTTC. Amino acids: CASQGGWQFF.

A word on this clonotype: At one boundary the junction diverges from the germline segment, which might be a read error. CDR3 coding DNA: TGCAGTGCTAGAGGCGGGACATCTCCTGTATGGGGGTTC. The encoded protein is CSARGGTSPVWGF. The rearrangement joins TRBV20-1 to TRBJ2-7; either TRBD1 or TRBD2 may fit D (6 bases each). Germline V CDR1 and CDR2: DFQATT, SNEGSKA (reference sequence). This CDR3 is built from 13 residues.

The chain recombines TRBV6-1 with TRBJ2-4; 10 nucleotides line up with TRBD1. Trimming removed 6 bases from V and 3 bases from J; junction bases left unmatched: 5. The CDR3 totals 15 residues. CDR1 and CDR2 from the germline V gene are MNHNS and SASEGT. Here the CDR3 reads CASSDRGRVKNIQYF. The DNA of the CDR3 is TGTGCCAGCAGCGACAGGGGGCGAGTCAAAAACATTCAGTACTTC.

This clonotype was recorded a few times. The V call is TRBV6-1, the J call TRBJ1-1; D remains unclear. Germline lookup yields CDR1 MNHNS and CDR2 SASEGT. The V end was cut by 7 bases, the J end by 3 bases, with 9 bases between. CDR3 length: 12 residues. CDR3 nucleotide sequence: TGTGCCAGCAACCCGGGATACACTGAAGCTTTCTTT. Encoded protein: CASNPGYTEAFF.

The sample holds a few counts of this clonotype. This chain uses TRBV24-1 with TRBJ2-7, with 11 bases fitting TRBD1. The V gene's germline CDR1 is KGHDR and CDR2 SFDVKD. V gave up 5 bases and J gave up 4 bases; unmatched junction bases: 6. The CDR3 extends over 15 amino acids. CDR3 protein: CATSAPGQGVYEQYF. As DNA, the CDR3 is TGTGCCACCAGTGCCCCGGGACAGGGGGTTTACGAGCAGTACTTC.

This chain uses TRBV3-1 with TRBJ2-1, with 11 positions matching TRBD1. Losses at the gene ends were 0 bases for V and 6 bases for J; bases not matched to a gene: 7. Looked up from germline, CDR1 is LGHDT and CDR2 is YNNKEL (reference sequence). The CDR3 spans 17 residues. The CDR3 region is CASSQDGTGGGFNEQFF. In nucleotides, the CDR3 is TGTGCCAGCAGCCAAGATGGGACAGGGGGGGGATTCAATGAGCAGTTCTTC.